This T cell receptor (beta chain) was identified during a study of blood T cells in healthy people across ages. Each donor gave 9.5 to 10 milliliters of peripheral blood. At least ten counts were recorded for this clonotype. V gave up 5 bases and J gave up 2 bases, with 16 bases separating them. This CDR3 has 15 residues. Germline V gene lookup returns CDR1 SGHTA and CDR2 FQGNSA. For the second PCR, which ran for roughly 6 to 11 cycles, a sample-barcoded 5' primer and a J-beta primer mix were used. A template-switch adaptor containing 12 random nucleotides labeled each cDNA molecule. TCRdb fed the 5' RACE reads into MiXCR, producing one record per CDR3 protein. The sample lists about 1 million distinct CDR3 sequences; less than 50% were seen once.

What was sequenced was blood. The genes are TRBV7-2 and TRBJ2-7; a weak D match, TRBD2 (6 bases). This clonotype was sampled from a woman aged 60-75 years in good health. CDR3 DNA sequence: TGTGCCAGCAGCCGCGTGATAGCGGAACCCTACGAGCAGTACTTC. It is translated as CASSRVIAEPYEQYF.